This T cell receptor beta chain came from a study of cytomegalovirus exposure and HLA in healthy donors. Germline CDR1 and CDR2: SSHAT and FNYEAQ (reference sequence). The CDR3 is made up of 15 amino acids. PCR used 60 Vbeta primers and 13 Jbeta primers. Method: immunoSEQ multiplex PCR; TCRdb's copy keeps in-frame clones and lacks some. The sample yields around 170,000 clones, more than 75% seen once. Comments on this clone: The junction does not match germline at one end; this may be a read error.

The clonotype comes from a woman between 50 and 59 years old in good health and CMV-seropositive. The sample comprised PBMCs. The chain joins TRBV7-7 to TRBJ2-1; 8 bases agree with TRBD2. The CDR3, as DNA: TGTGCTAGCAGCTTAGGCGGGGGGCTATACAATGAGCAGTTCTTC. Its protein product is CASSLGGGLYNEQFF.